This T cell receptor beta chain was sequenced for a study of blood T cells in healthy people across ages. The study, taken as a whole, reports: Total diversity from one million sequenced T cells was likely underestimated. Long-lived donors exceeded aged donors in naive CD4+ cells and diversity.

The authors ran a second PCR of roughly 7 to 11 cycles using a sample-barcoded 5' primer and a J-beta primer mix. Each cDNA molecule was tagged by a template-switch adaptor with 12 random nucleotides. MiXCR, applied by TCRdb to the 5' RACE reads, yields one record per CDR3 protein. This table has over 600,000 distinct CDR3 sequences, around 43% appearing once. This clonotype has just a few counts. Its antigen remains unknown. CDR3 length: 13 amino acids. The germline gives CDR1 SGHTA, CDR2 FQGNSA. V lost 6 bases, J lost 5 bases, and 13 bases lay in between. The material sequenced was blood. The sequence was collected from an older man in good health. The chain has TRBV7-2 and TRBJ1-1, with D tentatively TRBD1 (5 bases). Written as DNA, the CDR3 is TGTGCCAGCAGGGGCAGCCAGGGAACTGAAGCTTTCTTT. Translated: CASRGSQGTEAFF.